The rows below give T cell receptor beta chains drawn from one sample of a study of cytomegalovirus exposure and HLA in healthy donors. Method: immunoSEQ multiplex PCR; TCRdb's copy keeps in-frame clones and lacks some. The table records 150,000 to 200,000 clones, 80% to 85% of them present only once. Sequenced sample: PBMCs. The origin of the receptors is a human donor in good health. Both conserved end residues are part of each CDR3. A D gene is named only where the DNA matches it firmly. Not every row has a clone size; where given, it reads once, few, many or a size class.

clone size: NA
J gene: TRBJ2-1
CDR3 length: 17
D gene: NA
V gene: TRBV27
CDR3 DNA: TGTGCCAGCAGTTTATCCGCCCCAGCGCGGCCCTACAATGAGCAGTTCTTC
CDR3 protein: CASSLSAPARPYNEQFF

clone size: few
J gene: TRBJ1-2
CDR3 length: 14
D gene: TRBD1
V gene: TRBV2
CDR3 DNA: TGTGCCAGCAGGACATGGACAGGGGGCAGAGGCTACACCTTC
CDR3 protein: CASRTWTGGRGYTF

clone size: NA
J gene: TRBJ1-2
CDR3 length: 13
D gene: NA
V gene: TRBV7-6
CDR3 DNA: TGTGCCAGCAGCCCGACGACTGGCTATGGCTACACCTTC
CDR3 protein: CASSPTTGYGYTF

clone size: NA
J gene: TRBJ1-1
CDR3 length: 17
D gene: TRBD1
V gene: TRBV2
CDR3 DNA: TGTGCCAGCTCGCCCCGACAGGGACGATGGATGAACACTGAAGCTTTCTTT
CDR3 protein: CASSPRQGRWMNTEAFF

clone size: NA
J gene: TRBJ2-5
CDR3 length: 16
D gene: TRBD1
V gene: TRBV6-1
CDR3 DNA: TGTGCCAGCAGTGAAGCGGGACAGGGAGCCAGAGAGACCCAGTACTTC
CDR3 protein: CASSEAGQGARETQYF

clone size: NA
J gene: TRBJ2-2
CDR3 length: 16
D gene: TRBD2
V gene: TRBV6-5
CDR3 DNA: TGTGCCAGCAGTTATGGACGGGGGGTAAACACCGGGGAGCTGTTTTTT
CDR3 protein: CASSYGRGVNTGELFF

clone size: NA
J gene: TRBJ1-6
CDR3 length: 16
D gene: NA
V gene: TRBV7-9
CDR3 DNA: TGTGCCAGCAGCCCCCGTGAAGCCTTGATGGATTCACCCCTCCACTTT
CDR3 protein: CASSPREALMDSPLHF

clone size: NA
J gene: TRBJ2-7
CDR3 length: 15
D gene: TRBD1
V gene: TRBV5-5
CDR3 DNA: TGTGCCAGCAGCTTAAGGGACAGCCGGTCCTACGAGCAGTACTTC
CDR3 protein: CASSLRDSRSYEQYF

clone size: NA
J gene: TRBJ2-2
CDR3 length: 17
D gene: TRBD2
V gene: TRBV15
CDR3 DNA: TGTGCCACCAGCACCCGGACTAGCGGGGAGAACACCGGGGAGCTGTTTTTT
CDR3 protein: CATSTRTSGENTGELFF

clone size: NA
J gene: TRBJ1-1
CDR3 length: 13
D gene: NA
V gene: TRBV18
CDR3 DNA: TGTGCCAGCTCCCTAGGACAAAACACTGAAGCTTTCTTT
CDR3 protein: CASSLGQNTEAFF

clone size: NA
J gene: TRBJ2-1
CDR3 length: 14
D gene: TRBD2
V gene: TRBV19
CDR3 DNA: TGTGCCAGTAGTATAGACACTAGCGGGCGGGAGCAGTTCTTC
CDR3 protein: CASSIDTSGREQFF

clone size: NA
J gene: TRBJ2-7
CDR3 length: 11
D gene: NA
V gene: TRBV20-1
CDR3 DNA: TGCAGTGCTAGCTACTCCTACGAGCAGTACTTC
CDR3 protein: CSASYSYEQYF

clone size: once
J gene: TRBJ1-2
CDR3 length: 17
D gene: NA
V gene: TRBV7-3
CDR3 DNA: TGTGCCAGCAGCACACGATCGGGGCGGGGCTTGGACTATGGCTACACCTTC
CDR3 protein: CASSTRSGRGLDYGYTF

clone size: NA
J gene: TRBJ1-1
CDR3 length: 15
D gene: NA
V gene: TRBV6-5
CDR3 DNA: TGTGCCAGCAGTTACTCGGCAGGGGACCTTCATGAAGCTTTCTTT
CDR3 protein: CASSYSAGDLHEAFF

clone size: NA
J gene: TRBJ1-4
CDR3 length: 17
D gene: TRBD1
V gene: TRBV5-1
CDR3 DNA: TGCGCCAGCAGCTTGCTAGGACAGGGGGCAACTAATGAAAAACTGTTTTTT
CDR3 protein: CASSLLGQGATNEKLFF

clone size: NA
J gene: TRBJ2-1
CDR3 length: 14
D gene: NA
V gene: TRBV5-1
CDR3 DNA: TGCGCCAGCAGCTGGGGGGACAGCCACAATGAGCAGTTCTTC
CDR3 protein: CASSWGDSHNEQFF

clone size: NA
J gene: TRBJ1-5
CDR3 length: 13
D gene: NA
V gene: TRBV4-1
CDR3 DNA: TGCGCCAGCAGCCAAGGGCTTGGTAAGCCCCAGCATTTT
CDR3 protein: CASSQGLGKPQHF

clone size: NA
J gene: TRBJ1-6
CDR3 length: 14
D gene: TRBD1
V gene: TRBV28
CDR3 DNA: TGTGCCAGCAGTTTAGACAGGGGGGCTTCACCCCTCCACTTT
CDR3 protein: CASSLDRGASPLHF

clone size: NA
J gene: TRBJ1-1
CDR3 length: 14
D gene: NA
V gene: TRBV9
CDR3 DNA: TGTGCCAGCAGCGCTCCCTCCCGGAACACTGAAGCTTTCTTT
CDR3 protein: CASSAPSRNTEAFF

clone size: NA
J gene: TRBJ2-1
CDR3 length: 17
D gene: TRBD1
V gene: TRBV2
CDR3 DNA: TGTGCCAGCAGGCGGGCGCCCAATCCGTCAGGGGGCAATGAGCAGTTCTTC
CDR3 protein: CASRRAPNPSGGNEQFF